This TCR beta chain was documented in a study of cytomegalovirus exposure and HLA in healthy donors. Study information: Per a later analysis, the 550 to 850 first-cohort and some 130 validation repertoires shared one platform.

Profiled with immunoSEQ multiplex PCR; TCRdb holds only in-frame clones, not every one. The table includes tens of thousands of clones, 85% to 95% detected once. Germline V gene data show CDR1 as ENHRY and CDR2 as SYGVKD. Trimming cost V 6 bases and J 6 bases, with 24 bases left between them. The length of the CDR3 is 17 residues. Worth noting for this clone: Antigen: not known.

Study conclusions and caveats: Rarity held for most TCR sequences, but there were some public TCRs that occurred in many donors.

The sequencing input was PBMCs. The receptor was derived from a woman in her late teens or twenties in good health and CMV-seronegative. The chain joins TRBV10-3 to TRBJ2-1; weak D call: TRBD2 (5 bases). For the CDR3, the DNA is TGTGCCATCAGCCAACCACCGGGATTCTCCAGTCCCAATGAGCAGTTCTTC. Translated: CAISQPPGFSSPNEQFF.